A single sample is the source of the 9 T cell receptor beta chains below, sequenced in a study of human T cells and chemical hapten exposure. Time point meaning: patch test 2, 6 weeks after DPC sensitization. Specified treatment: therapeutic diphenylcyclopropenone sensitization with weekly scalp DPC. TCRdb itself ran the RACE reads through MiXCR, one entry per CDR3 protein. The sample has approximately 84,000 distinct CDR3 sequences, roughly 11% seen once; the top ten hold roughly 1.5%. The sequencing here drew on whole blood, taken in connection with sensitization to the hapten diphenylcyclopropenone (DPC). The receptors were gathered from a man between 18 and 29 years old with alopecia areata. Some clones in this sample may be carry-over from other donors' samples.

This clonotype has ten or more counts. Written as DNA, the CDR3 is TGCAGCGTTGAAGATCGGGAAGGGTTCAGCACAGATACGCAGTATTTT. It yields the protein CSVEDREGFSTDTQYF. The genes are TRBV29-1 and TRBJ2-3, with D maybe TRBD2 (5 bases). The CDR3 runs 16 residues. Germline V lookup: CDR1 SQVTM, CDR2 ANQGSEA. V lost 0 bases and J 0 bases, leaving 13 bases between the germline ends.

At least ten counts were recorded for this clonotype. CDR3 sequence reads: CASSPPNREDGYTF. CDR3 sequence (DNA): TGTGCCAGCTCACCACCGAACAGGGAGGACGGCTACACCTTC. V usage is TRBV18 and J usage is TRBJ1-2; weak D call: TRBD1 (6 bases). The CDR3 is 14 amino acids. Per germline, CDR1 KGHSH and CDR2 LQKENI. The V gene lost 0 bases and the J gene lost 8 bases, with 13 bases spanning the gap.

V and J are TRBV20-1 and TRBJ1-1; 9 positions match TRBD1. Germline CDR1 reads DFQATT; CDR2 reads SNEGSKA (reference sequence). This CDR3 comprises 15 residues. V lost 1 base to trimming and J lost 5 bases; unmatched junction nucleotides: 8. This chain's CDR3 is CSARGAETGGTEAFF. DNA for the CDR3: TGCAGTGCTAGAGGAGCCGAGACAGGGGGGACTGAAGCTTTCTTT.

There are many counts of this clonotype. The chain carries TRBV9 and TRBJ2-2; 10 bases fit TRBD2. J was trimmed by 7 bases and V by 4 bases; bases with no gene match: 16. Germline CDR1 is SGDLS and CDR2 is YYNGEE. The CDR3 has 18 amino acids. The CDR3 here is CASSSSEGTRLAGGELFF. The CDR3 coding sequence is TGTGCCAGCAGCTCCAGCGAGGGCACCAGACTAGCGGGCGGGGAGCTGTTTTTT.

This sequence joins TRBV7-9 and TRBJ1-2; perhaps TRBD1 as D (6 bases). The length of the CDR3 is 14 residues. V was shortened by 11 bases and J by 0 bases, with 16 bases between the two germline ends. CDR1 SEHNR and CDR2 FQNEAQ come from the germline V gene (reference sequence). CDR3 residues: CAGAGGSTNYGYTF. CDR3 nucleotides: TGTGCCGGGGCCGGGGGCTCTACTAACTATGGCTACACCTTC.

This clonotype was counted a few times. The chain uses TRBV5-1 and TRBJ2-3; 13 nucleotides match TRBD2. CDR3 length: 20 residues. Germline CDR1 and CDR2: SGHRS and YFSETQ. Losses at the gene ends were 3 bases for V and 2 bases for J; bases not matched to a gene: 15. CDR3 sequence: CASSSFSGTSGEHFTDTQYF. For the CDR3, the DNA is TGCGCCAGCAGCTCATTCTCCGGGACTAGCGGGGAACACTTCACAGATACGCAGTATTTT.

In this sample, this clonotype turned up many times. V usage is TRBV6-4 and J usage is TRBJ2-2, with no clear D. The CDR3 is 14 residues long. CDR1 and CDR2 (germline): MRHNA, SNTAGT. With 7 bases removed from V and 3 bases from J, the gap between germline ends came to 12 bases. CDR3 protein: CASKLTSDTGELFF. The CDR3 coding sequence is TGTGCCAGCAAGTTGACATCGGACACCGGGGAGCTGTTTTTT.

The chain links TRBV15 to TRBJ2-2; D gene uncertain. The CDR3 is made up of 14 amino acids. Germline CDR1 LNHNV, CDR2 YYDKDF (reference sequence). Trimming took off 5 bases at V and 3 bases at J, with 10 bases between the two ends. CDR3 sequence reads: CATSAYRDTGELFF. CDR3 sequence (DNA): TGTGCCACCAGCGCGTACCGAGACACCGGGGAGCTGTTTTTT.

The rearrangement joins TRBV11-2 to TRBJ2-4; the D gene is possibly TRBD1 (6 bases). This CDR3 comprises 18 residues. Germline CDR1 reads SGHAT; CDR2 reads FQNNGV. V was cut by 5 bases and J by 0 bases, with 20 bases left in between. The CDR3 DNA reads TGTGCCAGCAGCGTTCTCAAAGGACAGATTCTAGCCAAAAACATTCAGTACTTC. Translation gives CASSVLKGQILAKNIQYF.